Detailed here is one T cell receptor beta chain. Which antigen it targets is not known. Within one base of it there is no much larger clone, and no base qualities were kept. These data are taken from a study of T cell repertoires in aging, cancer and after chemotherapy (dated by TCRdb to between 2018 and 2021). Background for the entire study: Six donor age groups were covered, ranging from 30 or younger up to 70 or older, and each group contained at least three individuals. Healthy donor control TCR repertoires were recorded over several months to years and showed clear clonal overlap across re-sampling. The full dataset contained several million TCR reads. A cohort of more than 200 cancer patients (94 with hematological and some 120 with solid cancers) was assembled, and under 100 healthy donors were included as a reference group. The study profiled peripheral blood TCR beta repertoires from healthy donors and cancer patients to examine immunoaging and T cell reconstitution after chemotherapy. Overall study outcomes, separate from this receptor: The authors noted that the repertoire data do not allow conclusions about immunological memory after chemotherapy. In healthy donors, the drop in TCR diversity with age came mainly from a loss of richness, whereas in cancer patients a loss of evenness also played a part. In both cancer cohorts, median generation probability rose over the chemotherapy interval, which suggests that the repertoire was reconstituted through rebound thymic output. Untreated patients with hematological or solid cancers showed significantly lower blood TCR diversity and higher clonality than age-matched healthy donors.

V has 5 bases trimmed and J has 4 bases trimmed; junction bases matching no gene number 9. Spanning cysteine to phenylalanine, the CDR3 consists of 15 amino acids. Only the CDR3 DNA stays, 45 bases, in frame from base 1. Rearranged TRB sequences spanning V, D and J segments were amplified in a multiplex touch-down PCR with a mixed TRB-A/B primer pool. Two consecutive PCR reactions with Phusion HS II polymerase added Illumina adapters and sample indices to the amplicons. Amplicons were gel-purified with the NucleoSpin Gel and PCR Clean-up kit, then checked with Qubit and an Agilent 2100 Bioanalyzer. Libraries were sequenced on an Illumina MiSeq using 600-cycle, single-indexed, paired-end runs. In the authors' own workflow: MiXCR versions 2.12 and 3.0.5 were used to process the TRB sequences. Each unique CDR3 nucleotide sequence was treated as one clone, and only productive sequences with two or more reads were kept. The repertoire metrics were Shannon diversity, evenness, clonality (calculated as one minus evenness), and diversity profiles parameterized by alpha from 0 to 5. The IGoR algorithm was used to compute generation probabilities of clones in paired pre- and post-chemotherapy samples. TCRdb passed the public sequencing reads through fastp at Q25 and MiXCR, retaining productive beta sequences. Rows merge per CDR3 protein into single entries with the most common DNA and genes. The V and J calls follow TCRdb's processing rather than the paper's. The sample includes fewer than 7,500 distinct CDR3 sequences, with about 38% observed a single time. The top ten hold more than 45% of the sample.

TCR beta rearrangements were amplified from genomic DNA extracted from peripheral blood rather than from sorted cells or RNA. Recombination connected TRBV12-3 or TRBV12-4 to TRBJ1-1; 8 junctional bases match TRBD1. The sequenced sample was blood. The sequence was collected from a human donor in good health. The sequence in DNA is TGTGCCAGCAGTCCCTATACAGGGGGGAGCACTGAAGCTTTCTTT. It translates as CASSPYTGGSTEAFF.